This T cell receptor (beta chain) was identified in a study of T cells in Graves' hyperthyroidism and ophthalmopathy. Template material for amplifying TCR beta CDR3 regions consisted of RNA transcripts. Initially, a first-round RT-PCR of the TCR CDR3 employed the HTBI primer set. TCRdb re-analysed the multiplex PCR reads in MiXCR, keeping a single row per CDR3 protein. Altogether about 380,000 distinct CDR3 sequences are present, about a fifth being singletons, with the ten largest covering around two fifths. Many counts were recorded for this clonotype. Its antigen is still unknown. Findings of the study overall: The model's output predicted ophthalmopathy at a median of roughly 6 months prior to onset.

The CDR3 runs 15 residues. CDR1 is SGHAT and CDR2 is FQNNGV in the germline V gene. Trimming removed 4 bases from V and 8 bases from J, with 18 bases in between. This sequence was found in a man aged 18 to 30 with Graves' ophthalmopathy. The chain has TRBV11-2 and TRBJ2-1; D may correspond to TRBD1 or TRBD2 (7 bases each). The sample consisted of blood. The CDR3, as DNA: TGTGCCAGCAGCTCAACCCGTGGGAGGGGGCATGAGCAGTTCTTC. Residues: CASSSTRGRGHEQFF.